A selection of T cell receptor beta chains follows, all from one sample in a study of response to subunit inactivated influenza vaccine. TCRdb re-derived calls from the RT-PCR reads in MiXCR, one entry per CDR3 protein. The sample has 860,000 or so distinct CDR3 sequences, about 20% seen once; the top ten hold roughly 10%. This specimen was PBMCs from blood, taken roughly 5 days after vaccination. All receptors come from a man in his forties or fifties who received an inactivated influenza vaccine. The CDR3 runs from the conserved cysteine through the conserved F or W. The order of the fields is clone size, J gene, V gene, D gene, CDR3 protein, CDR3 DNA. A D gene is named only where the DNA matches it firmly. Clone size is shown for a subset of rows, as once, few, many or a class of expanded clone.

clone_size: many; j_call: TRBJ2-1; v_call: TRBV29-1; d_call: NA; cdr3_aa: CSVSPGLLFDEQFF; cdr3_nt: TGCAGCGTCTCTCCCGGGCTTTTATTCGATGAGCAGTTCTTC
clone_size: few; j_call: TRBJ2-5; v_call: TRBV20-1; d_call: NA; cdr3_aa: CSAPPGRADQETQYF; cdr3_nt: TGCAGTGCTCCCCCGGGGAGAGCGGACCAAGAGACCCAGTACTTC
clone_size: NA; j_call: TRBJ2-6; v_call: TRBV6-1; d_call: NA; cdr3_aa: CASSRYTNSGANVLTF; cdr3_nt: TGTGCCAGCAGCCGGTACACCAACTCTGGGGCCAACGTCCTGACTTTC
clone_size: NA; j_call: TRBJ1-1; v_call: TRBV20-1; d_call: NA; cdr3_aa: CSARATLINTEAFF; cdr3_nt: TGCAGTGCTAGAGCGACATTGATTAACACTGAAGCTTTCTTT
clone_size: many; j_call: TRBJ2-7; v_call: TRBV7-8; d_call: NA; cdr3_aa: CASSSYRVTYEQYF; cdr3_nt: TGTGCCAGCAGCTCGTACAGGGTCACCTACGAGCAGTACTTC
clone_size: many; j_call: TRBJ2-5; v_call: TRBV24-1; d_call: TRBD2; cdr3_aa: CATSELAGGQETQYF; cdr3_nt: TGTGCCACCAGTGAATTAGCGGGGGGGCAAGAGACCCAGTACTTC
clone_size: few; j_call: TRBJ2-7; v_call: TRBV28; d_call: NA; cdr3_aa: CASSLRPGSSYEQYF; cdr3_nt: TGTGCCAGCAGTTTACGGCCCGGCAGCTCCTACGAGCAGTACTTC
clone_size: NA; j_call: TRBJ1-2; v_call: TRBV6-2/TRBV6-3; d_call: NA; cdr3_aa: CASSFHRDDYGYTF; cdr3_nt: TGTGCCAGCAGTTTCCATCGGGACGACTATGGCTACACCTTC
clone_size: NA; j_call: TRBJ2-2; v_call: TRBV5-1; d_call: NA; cdr3_aa: CASQEPNTGELFF; cdr3_nt: TGCGCCAGCCAGGAGCCGAACACCGGGGAGCTGTTTTTT
clone_size: NA; j_call: TRBJ2-7; v_call: TRBV6-2/TRBV6-3; d_call: NA; cdr3_aa: CASSPQRGPYEQYF; cdr3_nt: TGTGCCAGCAGTCCCCAACGGGGACCCTACGAGCAGTACTTC
clone_size: few; j_call: TRBJ2-3; v_call: TRBV7-6; d_call: NA; cdr3_aa: CASSSRTGTDTQYF; cdr3_nt: TGTGCCAGCAGCTCCCGGACTGGAACAGATACGCAGTATTTT
clone_size: few; j_call: TRBJ1-2; v_call: TRBV28; d_call: TRBD1; cdr3_aa: CASSLGRRGLGYTF; cdr3_nt: TGTGCCAGCAGTTTAGGGCGCAGGGGGCTGGGCTACACCTTC
clone_size: many; j_call: TRBJ2-7; v_call: TRBV7-9; d_call: NA; cdr3_aa: CASSYARSYEQYF; cdr3_nt: TGTGCCAGCAGCTATGCACGCTCCTACGAGCAGTACTTC
clone_size: NA; j_call: TRBJ2-5; v_call: TRBV7-9; d_call: TRBD2; cdr3_aa: CASSSTSGRMETQYF; cdr3_nt: TGTGCCAGCAGCTCAACTAGCGGGAGAATGGAGACCCAGTACTTC
clone_size: few; j_call: TRBJ2-1; v_call: TRBV20-1; d_call: TRBD2; cdr3_aa: CSAREKLRTSFDEQFF; cdr3_nt: TGCAGTGCTAGAGAAAAACTCAGGACTAGTTTCGATGAGCAGTTCTTC
clone_size: NA; j_call: TRBJ2-1; v_call: TRBV12-3/TRBV12-4; d_call: NA; cdr3_aa: CASSIFSAMRSYNEQFF; cdr3_nt: TGTGCCAGCAGCATCTTCTCAGCGATGAGGTCCTACAATGAGCAGTTCTTC
clone_size: NA; j_call: TRBJ2-2; v_call: TRBV15; d_call: TRBD2; cdr3_aa: CATSRVFGGGTGELFF; cdr3_nt: TGTGCCACCAGCAGAGTTTTCGGGGGAGGGACCGGGGAGCTGTTTTTT
clone_size: few; j_call: TRBJ2-4; v_call: TRBV7-2; d_call: TRBD2; cdr3_aa: CASSTSIAGRRNIQYF; cdr3_nt: TGTGCCAGCAGCACTTCAATAGCGGGAAGGAGAAACATTCAGTACTTC
clone_size: NA; j_call: TRBJ1-2; v_call: TRBV28; d_call: NA; cdr3_aa: CATRGLYGYTF; cdr3_nt: TGTGCCACCCGCGGTCTCTATGGCTACACCTTC
clone_size: NA; j_call: TRBJ1-6; v_call: TRBV12-3/TRBV12-4; d_call: NA; cdr3_aa: CASSLDSLAASPLHF; cdr3_nt: TGTGCCAGCAGTTTAGACTCCTTGGCAGCGTCACCCCTCCACTTT
clone_size: many; j_call: TRBJ1-5; v_call: TRBV7-8; d_call: NA; cdr3_aa: CASSPLISNQPQHF; cdr3_nt: TGTGCCAGCAGCCCCCTCATTAGCAATCAGCCCCAGCATTTT
clone_size: few; j_call: TRBJ2-7; v_call: TRBV4-2; d_call: NA; cdr3_aa: CASSQDWASVAYEQYF; cdr3_nt: TGTGCCAGCAGCCAAGATTGGGCTAGCGTTGCCTACGAGCAGTACTTC
clone_size: NA; j_call: TRBJ1-2; v_call: TRBV20-1; d_call: NA; cdr3_aa: CSARVQVNYGYTF; cdr3_nt: TGCAGTGCTAGAGTTCAGGTTAACTATGGCTACACCTTC
clone_size: NA; j_call: TRBJ2-1; v_call: TRBV20-1; d_call: NA; cdr3_aa: CSARFKRTTAYNEQFF; cdr3_nt: TGCAGTGCTAGATTCAAGCGCACTACAGCCTACAATGAGCAGTTCTTC
clone_size: NA; j_call: TRBJ2-3; v_call: TRBV7-2; d_call: TRBD2; cdr3_aa: CASSSTTSGRFPDTQYF; cdr3_nt: TGTGCCAGCAGCTCCACCACTAGCGGGAGGTTCCCAGATACGCAGTATTTT
clone_size: few; j_call: TRBJ2-3; v_call: TRBV4-1; d_call: NA; cdr3_aa: CASSQAGSPRGTDTQYF; cdr3_nt: TGCGCCAGCAGCCAGGCAGGGAGCCCGAGGGGGACAGATACGCAGTATTTT
clone_size: NA; j_call: TRBJ2-7; v_call: TRBV2; d_call: NA; cdr3_aa: CASSESQRSYEQYF; cdr3_nt: TGTGCCAGCAGTGAGAGCCAGAGATCCTACGAGCAGTACTTC
clone_size: many; j_call: TRBJ2-1; v_call: TRBV30; d_call: TRBD1; cdr3_aa: CACRRGGRYNEQFF; cdr3_nt: TGTGCCTGTCGCCGAGGGGGCCGCTACAATGAGCAGTTCTTC
clone_size: NA; j_call: TRBJ2-1; v_call: TRBV11-2; d_call: TRBD2; cdr3_aa: CASSLYRIAGGLPYNEQFF; cdr3_nt: TGTGCCAGCAGCTTGTACAGGATAGCGGGGGGTCTCCCTTACAATGAGCAGTTCTTC
clone_size: NA; j_call: TRBJ1-6; v_call: TRBV28; d_call: NA; cdr3_aa: CASSLGARADSPLHF; cdr3_nt: TGTGCCAGCAGTTTAGGGGCCAGGGCCGATTCACCCCTCCACTTT
clone_size: NA; j_call: TRBJ2-7; v_call: TRBV6-5; d_call: NA; cdr3_aa: CASSYGTVAYEQYF; cdr3_nt: TGTGCCAGCAGTTACGGAACGGTAGCCTACGAGCAGTACTTC
clone_size: few; j_call: TRBJ2-1; v_call: TRBV20-1; d_call: TRBD2; cdr3_aa: CSAREELATYNEQFF; cdr3_nt: TGCAGTGCTAGAGAGGAACTAGCGACTTACAATGAGCAGTTCTTC
clone_size: NA; j_call: TRBJ2-2; v_call: TRBV11-2; d_call: TRBD2; cdr3_aa: CASSLAGVSGELFF; cdr3_nt: TGTGCCAGCAGCTTGGCGGGGGTGAGCGGGGAGCTGTTTTTT
clone_size: few; j_call: TRBJ1-1; v_call: TRBV12-3/TRBV12-4; d_call: NA; cdr3_aa: CASSLVGAGTPAFF; cdr3_nt: TGTGCCAGCAGTTTGGTTGGGGCGGGGACTCCAGCTTTCTTT